This T cell receptor beta chain was sequenced during a study of blood T cell repertoires in COVID-19. Study summary: COVID-19 samples collected from the United States, Italy and Spain covered acute and convalescent phases.

V shed 7 bases and J 10 bases; nucleotides not matched to a gene: 15. Germline V gene sequence: CDR1 LNHDA, CDR2 SQIVND (reference sequence). CDR3 size: 14 residues. In the source study's methods: Reference gene primer amplification yielded estimated nucleated cell counts. Profiled with immunoSEQ multiplex PCR; TCRdb holds only in-frame clones, not every one. The DNA gave D and trimming, while V, J and clone size come from that table. Altogether some 70,000 clones are present, about 89% being singletons, with the ten largest covering roughly 8.5%. The TCR comes from a man aged 50 to 59 with active COVID-19. Material for sequencing was peripheral blood. This rearrangement joins TRBV19 to TRBJ1-1, with 7 bases aligning to TRBD1. In nucleotides, the CDR3 is TGTGCCAGTACCAAAGGGGCAGACAGGGTTTCAGCTTTCTTT. Its translation: CASTKGADRVSAFF.